Listed below are T cell receptor beta chains from one sample, sequenced in a study of patients and donors after allogeneic stem cell transplantation. Using its own MiXCR run on the RT-PCR reads, TCRdb lists one record per CDR3 protein. The repertoire holds roughly 150,000 distinct CDR3 sequences, 24% seen once, with 25% to 30% in the top ten. Material: blood, either unsorted or a sorted T cell fraction (not recorded which). All receptors derive from a human donor who was either an allogeneic HSCT recipient or a stem cell or donor lymphocyte infusion donor (not recorded which). It is not recorded whose cells these are; they may come from a transplant donor. CDR3s include the opening cysteine and the closing phenylalanine or tryptophan. The D gene is left open where the match is weak. For some rows the clone size is stated as once, few or many, or as a class when expanded; others skip it.

CDR3nt,CDR3aa,abundance,d_gene,j_gene,v_gene
TGTGCCAGCAGCCAAGATTTCGTGGACAGGCCCACCTACGAGCAGTGCTTC,CASSQDFVDRPTYEQCF,-,TRBD1,TRBJ2-7,TRBV3-1
TGTGCCAGCAGCGGACCGCAGCCTAACTATGGCTACACCTTC,CASSGPQPNYGYTF,few,-,TRBJ1-2,TRBV9
TGTGCCAGCAGTGAAGCAGGTGGGGATCAGCCCCAGCATTTT,CASSEAGGDQPQHF,few,-,TRBJ1-5,TRBV2
TGTGCCAGCAGTTTATCAGGGAGGGGTAACTATGGCTACACCTTC,CASSLSGRGNYGYTF,few,-,TRBJ1-2,TRBV28
TGCAGTGCTAGAGATGGAGGTGGGTTGAACAGTGAAGCTTTCTTT,CSARDGGGLNSEAFF,-,-,TRBJ1-1,TRBV20-1
TGCAGTGCTATAGGGGGCCCGCTCACTGAAGCTTTCTTT,CSAIGGPLTEAFF,-,TRBD1,TRBJ1-1,TRBV20-1
TGTGCCAGCAGTCCCCTACAGCGGGGGGCTGCAATAGATACGCAGTATTTT,CASSPLQRGAAIDTQYF,few,TRBD2,TRBJ2-3,TRBV12-3/TRBV12-4
TGCGCCAGCAGCCAGCGTAACTTGGACTCCTACGAGCAGTACTTC,CASSQRNLDSYEQYF,few,-,TRBJ2-7,TRBV4-1
TGTGCCAGCAGTTACTCGGGGTGGCAGGGTCGGAACACTGAAGCTTTCTTT,CASSYSGWQGRNTEAFF,many,-,TRBJ1-1,TRBV6-5
TGCGCCAGCAGCTTGTTGGTCGGTAACTACGAGCAGTACTTC,CASSLLVGNYEQYF,few,-,TRBJ2-7,TRBV5-1